The clone carrying this TCR beta chain has a handful of counts. The read terminates 3 residues ahead of where the CDR3 ends, so the germline J gene completes it. The data derive from a study of T cell clonality in common variable immunodeficiency. Looked up from germline, CDR1 is LNHDA and CDR2 is SQIVND (reference sequence). This CDR3 is 14 amino acids long. V lost 5 bases and J lost 4; bases outside the gene matches: 6. Method: immunoSEQ multiplex PCR; TCRdb's copy keeps in-frame clones and lacks some. The sample has approximately 44,000 clones, none seen only once; the top ten hold 2.8%. Blood samples were heparinized, about 4.5 to 8.5 ml per donor.

This TCR was sampled from a person aged 18 to 75 in good health. What was sequenced was peripheral blood mononuclear cells. The chain is built from TRBV19 and TRBJ2-7, with 9 bases identical to TRBD1. CDR3 bases read: TGTGCCAGTAGTGGGACAGGGTCCTCGTACGAG. Amino acids: CASSGTGSSYE. The entire CDR3 protein reads CASSGTGSSYEQYF.